What follows are 29 T cell receptor beta chains derived from one specimen sequenced in a study of neoadjuvant nivolumab and ipilimumab in lung cancer. Assay used: immunoSEQ multiplex PCR; TCRdb lists only in-frame clones, some missing. Among 40,000 to 55,000 clones listed, about 89% were seen once. Sequenced material: blood, taken before neoadjuvant nivolumab, alone or with ipilimumab. The receptors come from an adult with non-small cell lung cancer. Some clones in this sample may be carry-over from other donors' samples.

The rearrangement uses TRBV5-4 and TRBJ2-7, with D maybe TRBD1 (6 bases). Trimming cost V 3 bases and J 2 bases, with 21 bases left between them. Per germline, CDR1 SGHNT and CDR2 YYREEE (reference sequence). This CDR3 has 17 amino acids. DNA of the CDR3: TGTGCCAGCAGCTCCAAGTCTGCCCCAGGGGTCACCTACGAGCAGTACTTC. Encoded protein: CASSSKSAPGVTYEQYF.

As for this clone: The same CDR3 arises from other DNA sequences in this sample as well. The J gene is TRBJ2-2, the V gene TRBV2; D ambiguous. CDR1 and CDR2 (germline): SNHLY, FYNNEI. This CDR3 has 13 amino acids. Trimming cost V 2 bases and J 5 bases, with 6 bases left between them. This CDR3 reads CASSEITTGELFF. CDR3 in DNA: TGTGCCAGCAGTGAAATAACGACCGGGGAGCTGTTTTTT. Complete variable domain (other parts from reference TRBV2 and TRBJ2-2): EPEVTQTPSHQVTQMGQEVILRCVPISNHLYFYWYRQILGQKVEFLVSFYNNEISEKSEIFDDQFSVERPDGSNFTLKIRSTKLEDSAMYFCASSEITTGELFFGEGSRLTVL.

The genes are TRBV11-2 and TRBJ1-5; D not certain. Germline V gene sequence: CDR1 SGHAT, CDR2 FQNNGV. V lost 6 bases and J lost 6, with 12 bases in between. The CDR3 runs 13 residues. CDR3: CASSSGLLQPQHF. CDR3 nucleotide sequence: TGTGCCAGCAGTTCCGGCCTTCTTCAGCCCCAGCATTTT.

This chain joins TRBV5-5 and TRBJ2-1; the match to TRBD2 covers 10 bases. The CDR3 covers 15 residues. Looked up from germline, CDR1 is SGHKS and CDR2 is YYEKEE (reference sequence). V trimming: 5 bases; J trimming: 7 bases; junction bases outside the gene matches: 9. The CDR3 DNA follows: TGTGCCAGCAGACTGCTAGCGGGAGTGGCGAATGAGCAGTTCTTC. It codes for CASRLLAGVANEQFF.

The rearrangement uses TRBV19 and TRBJ1-2; a possible D gene is TRBD1 (5 bases). The germline V gene encodes CDR1 LNHDA and CDR2 SQIVND (reference sequence). Trimming shortened V by 7 bases and J by 4 bases, and 19 bases separated the two germline ends. CDR3 length: 15 residues. CDR3 nucleotide sequence: TGTGCCAGTAAACGGAGTGCAGGGAACTCCTATGGCTACACCTTC. It yields the protein CASKRSAGNSYGYTF.

The gene calls are TRBV9 and TRBJ2-7, with a weak D call TRBD2 (5 bases). Germline CDR1 and CDR2: SGDLS and YYNGEE. The V end lost 0 bases, the J end lost 1 base, and 8 bases lay between the germline ends. The CDR3 spans 14 residues. CDR3: CASSVARDSYEQYF. Here the CDR3 DNA reads TGTGCCAGCAGCGTAGCGAGGGATTCCTACGAGCAGTACTTC.

The chain recombines TRBV11-2 with TRBJ1-1, with no clear D. Germline V gene sequence: CDR1 SGHAT, CDR2 FQNNGV. With 1 base removed from V and 9 bases from J, the gap between germline ends came to 12 bases. This CDR3 comprises 13 residues. CDR3 protein: CASSLGRATQAFF. DNA for the CDR3: TGTGCCAGCAGCTTAGGGAGGGCCACGCAAGCTTTCTTT.

The rearrangement links TRBV30 to TRBJ1-5, with 8 bases identical to TRBD1. The J segment lost 4 bases and the V segment lost 1 base, leaving 3 bases of the junction unmatched. The CDR3 contains 14 residues. Looked up from germline, CDR1 is GTSNPN and CDR2 is SVGIG (reference sequence). CDR3 residues: CAWSGTGLNQPQHF. The CDR3, as DNA: TGTGCCTGGAGTGGGACAGGGTTGAATCAGCCCCAGCATTTT.

This clone was seen a handful of times. This rearrangement joins TRBV18 to TRBJ2-7; D remains unclear. This CDR3 spans 13 amino acids. CDR1 KGHSH and CDR2 LQKENI come from the germline V gene. Trimming took 6 bases from V and 6 from J, leaving 15 bases between them. This CDR3 reads CASSPNGWGEQYF. The CDR3 bases are TGTGCCAGCTCCCCCAACGGTTGGGGCGAGCAGTACTTC. The variable domain in full, completed from reference TRBV18 and TRBJ2-7, reads NAGVMQNPRHLVRRRGQEARLRCSPMKGHSHVYWYRQLPEEGLKFMVYLQKENIIDESGMPKERFSAEFPKEGPSILRIQQVVRGDSAAYFCASSPNGWGEQYFGPGTRLTVT.

On this clone itself: Other DNA sequences from this sample encode an identical CDR3 as well. The CDR3 DNA follows: TGCGCCAGCAGCCCCGGACAGACCTACGAGCAGTACTTC. It codes for CASSPGQTYEQYF. This chain connects TRBV5-1 to TRBJ2-7; D perhaps matches TRBD1 (6 bases). There are 13 residues in the CDR3. The V end lost 4 bases, the J end lost 2 bases, and 10 bases lay between the germline ends. The germline V gene encodes CDR1 SGHRS and CDR2 YFSETQ.

A single count supports this clone. V usage is TRBV2 and J usage is TRBJ1-2, with 8 bases lining up with TRBD1. The CDR3 loop spans 17 amino acids. The trim removed 4 bases at V and 1 base at J, leaving 11 bases unmatched. Germline V CDR1 and CDR2: SNHLY, FYNNEI. As DNA, the CDR3 is TGTGCCAGCAGTGGGGGCGGACAGGGCTCAATTAACTATGGCTACACCTTC. This gives the protein CASSGGGQGSINYGYTF.

This sequence joins TRBV27 and TRBJ1-2; possible D gene TRBD1, 6 bases. The germline V gene has CDR1 MNHEY and CDR2 SMNVEV (reference sequence). The CDR3 contains 12 residues. The V end lost 6 bases, the J end lost 10 bases, and 15 bases lay between the germline ends. In nucleotides, the CDR3 is TGTGCCAGCAGGACCACTGGACAGCACTACACCTTC. It specifies CASRTTGQHYTF.

This sequence joins TRBV6-1 and TRBJ2-7; D gene uncertain. V lost 4 bases and J lost 12, with 10 bases in between. This CDR3 has 10 amino acids. Germline CDR1 is MNHNS and CDR2 is SASEGT. CDR3 residues: CASSGYFGYF. The CDR3 DNA is TGTGCCAGCAGTGGCTATTTTGGGTACTTC.

The chain employs TRBV29-1 and TRBJ1-2, with a possible D match to TRBD1 (5 bases). The CDR3 has 14 amino acids. Trimming took 1 base from V and 4 from J, leaving 13 bases between them. Germline assignment: CDR1 SQVTM and CDR2 ANQGSEA. CDR3 coding DNA: TGCAGCGTTGAAGGGCCGGGGCAGTCCTATGGCTACACCTTC. Its protein is CSVEGPGQSYGYTF.

The V and J genes are TRBV11-3 and TRBJ2-3; 7 bases are shared with TRBD1. The germline CDR1 and CDR2 sequences are SGHNT and YENEEA. The CDR3 extends over 14 amino acids. Trimming at V came to 5 bases and at J to 5 bases, leaving 7 bases not matched to a gene. The CDR3 bases are TGTGCCAGCAGCCGGGTAGGGGGCGGAGATACGCAGTATTTT. Its protein is CASSRVGGGDTQYF.

The J gene is TRBJ2-5, the V gene TRBV11-2; 12 nucleotides agree with TRBD2. Germline values: CDR1 SGHAT, CDR2 FQNNGV. The CDR3 has 19 amino acids. The V segment lost 4 bases and the J segment 5 bases; nucleotides outside the gene matches: 17. CDR3 amino acids: CASSYLLGVATSGSETQYF. In DNA form, the CDR3 reads TGTGCCAGCAGCTACCTTCTCGGTGTTGCGACTAGCGGGAGTGAGACCCAGTACTTC.

A few counts support this clone. The chain uses TRBV20-1 and TRBJ2-7; no reliable D call. Germline V gene data show CDR1 as DFQATT and CDR2 as SNEGSKA (reference sequence). The CDR3 loop spans 11 amino acids. The V and J ends lost 4 bases and 2 bases respectively, with 6 bases between them. This CDR3 reads CSAMGTYEQYF. The CDR3 DNA reads as TGCAGTGCTATGGGGACCTACGAGCAGTACTTC.

V gene TRBV7-2 combines with J gene TRBJ1-4; D gene uncertain. This CDR3 comprises 14 residues. V lost 1 base to trimming and J lost 7 bases, with 10 bases between them. Germline V gene sequence: CDR1 SGHTA, CDR2 FQGNSA. The CDR3 loop reads CASSLGLVGEKLFF. The CDR3 DNA reads TGTGCCAGCAGCTTAGGTCTGGTTGGTGAAAAACTGTTTTTT.

The table lists this clone with a count of one. The rearrangement links TRBV10-3 to TRBJ2-7; the match to TRBD1 covers 8 bases. V was pared by 6 bases and J by 5 bases, with 3 bases of the junction left unmatched. CDR1 and CDR2 (germline): ENHRY, SYGVKD. The CDR3 consists of 12 residues. As DNA, the CDR3 is TGTGCCATCAGCCCGGGACAGGACGAGCAGTACTTC. This sequence encodes CAISPGQDEQYF.

The CDR3 protein is CASSELRHQPQHF. The DNA of the CDR3 is TGTGCCAGCAGTGAACTAAGGCATCAGCCCCAGCATTTT. V and J are TRBV6-1 and TRBJ1-5; D remains unclear. Germline values: CDR1 MNHNS, CDR2 SASEGT. V lost 2 bases, J lost 5 bases, and 7 bases lay in between. The CDR3 spans 13 residues.

This chain connects TRBV7-9 to TRBJ2-5, with D tentatively TRBD1 (5 bases). CDR1 and CDR2 from the germline V gene are SEHNR and FQNEAQ (reference sequence). Deletions cut 5 bases from V and 5 bases from J, with 18 bases between. The length of the CDR3 is 15 residues. The CDR3: CASSGGAARSETQYF. For the CDR3, the DNA is TGTGCCAGCAGCGGTGGGGCGGCGAGAAGTGAGACCCAGTACTTC.

The chain carries TRBV5-4 and TRBJ2-2; perhaps TRBD2 as D (6 bases). The CDR3 is 13 amino acids. Germline V gene data show CDR1 as SGHNT and CDR2 as YYREEE (reference sequence). With 4 bases removed from V and 4 bases from J, the gap between germline ends came to 8 bases. The CDR3: CASSPSVTGELFF. The CDR3 region has the DNA TGTGCCAGCAGCCCTAGCGTCACCGGGGAGCTGTTTTTT.

Concerning this clone itself: The sample holds other DNA sequences that translate to the same CDR3. The chain links TRBV6-5 to TRBJ2-5, with a possible D match to TRBD2 (6 bases). CDR3 length: 14 residues. Germline V gives CDR1 MNHEY, CDR2 SVGAGI. The V end was cut by 0 bases, the J end by 2 bases, with 7 bases between. CDR3 nucleotide sequence: TGTGCCAGCAGTTACTCGACTAGTCAAGAGACCCAGTACTTC. It translates to CASSYSTSQETQYF.

J is TRBJ2-7 and V is TRBV7-2; 10 bases are shared with TRBD1. The CDR3 consists of 16 residues. Trimming cost V 2 bases and J 3 bases; bases outside gene matches: 7. In germline, CDR1 is SGHTA, CDR2 FQGNSA. DNA for the CDR3: TGTGCCAGCAGCTTAAGGGCCGGGACAGGGGTCTACGAGCAGTACTTC. It encodes CASSLRAGTGVYEQYF.

V and J are TRBV11-2 and TRBJ2-1; 8 positions match TRBD2. Germline V gives CDR1 SGHAT, CDR2 FQNNGV. The ends lost 1 base at V and 8 bases at J; junction bases unmatched: 10. The CDR3 totals 16 residues. DNA of the CDR3: TGTGCCAGCAGCTTAGCCCTAGGGACTAGTAAAGATGAGCAGTTCTTC. Its translation: CASSLALGTSKDEQFF.

The genes are TRBV5-1 and TRBJ1-2, with D possibly being TRBD1 (5 bases). Trimming shortened V by 0 bases and J by 8 bases, and 17 bases separated the two germline ends. CDR3 size: 15 residues. Per the germline V gene, CDR1 is SGHRS and CDR2 is YFSETQ. DNA of the CDR3: TGCGCCAGCAGCTTGGGGGGGACTGCTAGAGGGGGCTACACCTTC. Its translation: CASSLGGTARGGYTF.

This clone turned up a few times. The V and J genes are TRBV10-3 and TRBJ2-7; 7 bases align to TRBD1. V shed 9 bases and J 0 bases; nucleotides not matched to a gene: 5. The CDR3 covers 13 residues. Germline CDR1 reads ENHRY; CDR2 reads SYGVKD. CDR3 region: CAIKTGSSYEQYF. The CDR3 DNA follows: TGTGCCATAAAGACAGGGAGCTCCTACGAGCAGTACTTC.

For the CDR3, the DNA is TGTGCCAGCAGTACCCGGGACAGGGGGCACTACGAGCAGTACTTC. Its translation is CASSTRDRGHYEQYF. The chain couples TRBV6-5 to TRBJ2-7; 12 nucleotides align to TRBD1. The CDR3 length is 15 residues. Germline V lookup: CDR1 MNHEY, CDR2 SVGAGI. With V trimmed by 5 bases and J by 3 bases, 5 bases remained unmatched.

CDR3 region: CASSEANRGSYEQYF. The CDR3 nucleotides are TGTGCCAGCAGTGAGGCAAACAGGGGATCCTACGAGCAGTACTTC. The genes are TRBV25-1 and TRBJ2-7; 7 nucleotides line up with TRBD1. Trimming took 3 bases from V and 1 from J; bases not matched to a gene: 6. The CDR3 totals 15 residues. Germline loops: CDR1 MGHDK, CDR2 SYGVNS.